Presented here are 15 T cell receptor beta chains from one specimen sequenced in a study of cytomegalovirus exposure and HLA in healthy donors. PCR primers comprised 60 Vbeta and 13 Jbeta primers. The table came from immunoSEQ multiplex PCR; TCRdb's copy has only in-frame clones and leaves some out. Seen here are about 200,000 clones, 80% to 85% observed once, and the top ten hold 6.5%. The specimen was PBMCs. The receptors stem from a woman aged 45 to 65 in good health and CMV-seropositive.

This chain uses TRBV28 with TRBJ1-1, with D tentatively TRBD1 (6 bases). V lost 5 bases to trimming and J lost 4 bases, with 14 bases between them. The germline V gene has CDR1 MDHEN and CDR2 SYDVKM. The CDR3 sequence is 14 residues long. CDR3 sequence (DNA): TGTGCCAGCAGTGCCTCCGGGGGGCCCACTGAAGCTTTCTTT. Amino acid sequence: CASSASGGPTEAFF.

This sequence joins TRBV7-2 and TRBJ1-2; D perhaps matches TRBD1 (5 bases). Germline assignment: CDR1 SGHTA and CDR2 FQGNSA. V lost 1 base, J lost 2 bases, and 11 bases lay in between. This CDR3 is built from 15 residues. The CDR3 sequence: CASSLVTGTNYGYTF. CDR3 DNA sequence: TGTGCCAGCAGCTTAGTTACAGGCACCAACTATGGCTACACCTTC.

This clone occurred once. The V call is TRBV7-3, the J call TRBJ2-2; D is perhaps TRBD1 (5 bases). The CDR3 is 14 residues long. The V gene's germline CDR1 is SGHTA and CDR2 FQGTGA. Trimming took off 2 bases at V and 2 bases at J, with 6 bases between the two ends. CDR3 residues: CASSLGHNTGELFF. The DNA of the CDR3 is TGTGCCAGCAGCTTAGGACATAACACCGGGGAGCTGTTTTTT.

In this sample, this clone turned up a few times. This sequence joins TRBV4-3 and TRBJ1-6; D might be TRBD1 (6 bases). The V end was cut by 0 bases, the J end by 7 bases, with 13 bases between. The CDR3 runs to 16 residues. Germline lookup yields CDR1 LGHNA and CDR2 YSLEER. In nucleotides, the CDR3 is TGCGCCAGCAGCCAAGATTCCGGGACACCCAATTCACCCCTCCACTTT. This gives the protein CASSQDSGTPNSPLHF.

The gene calls are TRBV6-1 and TRBJ2-3; 10 bases align to TRBD2. CDR1 is MNHNS and CDR2 is SASEGT in the germline V gene. This CDR3 is 16 amino acids long. The V gene end was trimmed by 2 bases and the J gene end by 4 bases; junction bases not matched to a gene: 6. The CDR3 region has the DNA TGTGCCAGCAGTGAACCGGGACTAGCGATCGCAGATACGCAGTATTTT. This codes for CASSEPGLAIADTQYF.

CDR3 amino acids: CASSLEGGGNTDTQYF. The CDR3 DNA follows: TGTGCCAGCAGCTTAGAGGGCGGGGGCAACACAGATACGCAGTATTTT. J is TRBJ2-3 and V is TRBV7-6; the D gene is possibly TRBD2 (7 bases). The CDR3 is 16 residues long. Trimming removed 1 base from V and 2 bases from J, with 13 bases in between. Germline V lookup: CDR1 SGHVS, CDR2 FNYEAQ.

The chain couples TRBV28 to TRBJ1-1; TRBD1 aligns across 10 bases. The CDR3 totals 13 residues. V shed 3 bases, J shed 7 bases, and the junction held 2 bases outside the gene matches. From germline, CDR1 is MDHEN and CDR2 SYDVKM. The CDR3: CASSLTGGVEAFF. The CDR3 nucleotides read TGTGCCAGCAGTTTGACAGGGGGCGTTGAAGCTTTCTTT.

The chain recombines TRBV5-4 with TRBJ1-2; 7 bases map to TRBD1. Germline V gene sequence: CDR1 SGHNT, CDR2 YYREEE (reference sequence). The CDR3 sequence is 13 residues long. J gave up 6 bases and V 2 bases, and 4 bases lay outside the gene matches. DNA of the CDR3: TGTGCCAGCAGCTTTACAGGGGAGGATGGCTACACCTTC. Translated: CASSFTGEDGYTF.

This rearrangement joins TRBV5-1 to TRBJ2-1; 7 nucleotides line up with TRBD2. Germline V gives CDR1 SGHRS, CDR2 YFSETQ. This CDR3 has 15 residues. Unmatched junction bases numbered 6, after V lost 4 bases and J lost 2 bases. The CDR3 reads CASSPSSGTYNEQFF. CDR3 bases: TGCGCCAGCAGCCCCTCGAGCGGGACCTACAATGAGCAGTTCTTC.

V gene TRBV7-8 combines with J gene TRBJ2-1; 8 nucleotides match TRBD1. Germline V CDR1 and CDR2: SGHVS, FQNEAQ. Trimming cost V 2 bases and J 2 bases; bases outside gene matches: 8. The CDR3 runs to 17 residues. Here the CDR3 DNA reads TGTGCCAGCAGCTTAATCGAACGACAGGGGACCTACAATGAGCAGTTCTTC. Its translation: CASSLIERQGTYNEQFF.

This clone was seen only a few times. The chain links TRBV7-6 to TRBJ2-7; 12 bases map to TRBD2. CDR1 and CDR2 (germline): SGHVS, FNYEAQ. CDR3 length equals 14 residues. The junction had 2 bases not matched to a gene; V was cut back by 2 bases and J by 6 bases. Here the CDR3 reads CASSLRLAGVEQYF. The DNA for the CDR3 is TGTGCCAGCAGCTTAAGACTAGCGGGAGTCGAGCAGTACTTC.

V is TRBV7-2 and J is TRBJ2-1, with 9 positions matching TRBD2. The CDR3 totals 15 residues. J gave up 15 bases and V 4 bases, and 16 bases lay outside the gene matches. Germline V lookup: CDR1 SGHTA, CDR2 FQGNSA. CDR3 sequence: CASSSHRSVAGGMFF. The CDR3 coding sequence is TGTGCCAGCAGCTCCCACCGGTCCGTTGCGGGAGGGATGTTCTTC.

In its sample, this clone was seen once. The rearrangement joins TRBV30 to TRBJ1-1, with a tentative D call TRBD1 (6 bases). The germline V gene has CDR1 GTSNPN and CDR2 SVGIG (reference sequence). Trimming removed 5 bases at V and 8 bases at J, with 12 bases between. The CDR3 extends over 11 amino acids. For the CDR3, the DNA is TGTGCCTGGCAGACAGGCGTAGAAGCTTTCTTT. Translation: CAWQTGVEAFF.

This chain connects TRBV5-1 to TRBJ2-5; TRBD2 matches at 10 bases. This CDR3 spans 16 amino acids. With 0 bases clipped from V and 5 bases from J, the junction kept 7 bases outside the gene matches. The germline V gene has CDR1 SGHRS and CDR2 YFSETQ. The CDR3 region has the DNA TGCGCCAGCAGCTTGGTGCTAGCGGGGGTAAGGGAGACCCAGTACTTC. This codes for CASSLVLAGVRETQYF.

The chain links TRBV10-3 to TRBJ2-5; D possibly corresponds to TRBD1 (6 bases). This CDR3 region has 15 residues. The V end lost 2 bases, the J end lost 0 bases, and 10 bases lay between the germline ends. CDR1 ENHRY and CDR2 SYGVKD come from the germline V gene. CDR3 region: CAISEGQGYQETQYF. The CDR3 coding sequence is TGTGCCATCAGTGAGGGGCAGGGGTACCAAGAGACCCAGTACTTC.